Detailed here is one T cell receptor beta chain. What it binds is not known. The sample belongs to a study of CD8+CD57+ T cells in acquired aplastic anemia. About the research overall: Sorted CD4+ and CD8+ cells yielded about 3 ug of DNA on average. Healthy donors had, on average, around 11 million reads for their CD4+ cells.

Study-wide points: Controls and patients did not differ significantly in CD8+ Simpson's diversity. Patients and controls shared 25 to 30 CD8+ CDR3 sequences, which appeared highly expressed in patients and within their immunodominant clones.

The CDR3 sequence is 12 residues long. Trimming removed 5 bases at V and 8 bases at J, with 13 bases between. CDR1 SGHRS and CDR2 YFSETQ come from the germline V gene. The study profiled TCR beta VDJ and CDR3 using genomic DNA as template. Each CDR3 protein gets one entry after TCRdb re-called the reads with MiXCR. The table includes 74,000 or so distinct CDR3 sequences, 45% to 60% detected once. The rearrangement uses TRBV5-1 and TRBJ1-2; TRBD1 might be the D (6 bases). The receptor was isolated from a human donor in good health, serving as a control. The sequenced sample was sorted CD4+, CD8+, or CD8+CD57+ T cells (not recorded which) from PBMCs. CDR3 sequence reads: CASSSYRDGYTF. As DNA, the CDR3 is TGCGCCAGCAGTTCATACAGGGACGGCTACACCTTC. The full variable domain, with the rest looked up from reference TRBV5-1 and TRBJ1-2, is KAGVTQTPRYLIKTRGQQVTLSCSPISGHRSVSWYQQTPGQGLQFLFEYFSETQRNKGNFPGRFSGRQFSNSRSEMNVSTLELGDSALYLCASSSYRDGYTFGSGTRLTVV.